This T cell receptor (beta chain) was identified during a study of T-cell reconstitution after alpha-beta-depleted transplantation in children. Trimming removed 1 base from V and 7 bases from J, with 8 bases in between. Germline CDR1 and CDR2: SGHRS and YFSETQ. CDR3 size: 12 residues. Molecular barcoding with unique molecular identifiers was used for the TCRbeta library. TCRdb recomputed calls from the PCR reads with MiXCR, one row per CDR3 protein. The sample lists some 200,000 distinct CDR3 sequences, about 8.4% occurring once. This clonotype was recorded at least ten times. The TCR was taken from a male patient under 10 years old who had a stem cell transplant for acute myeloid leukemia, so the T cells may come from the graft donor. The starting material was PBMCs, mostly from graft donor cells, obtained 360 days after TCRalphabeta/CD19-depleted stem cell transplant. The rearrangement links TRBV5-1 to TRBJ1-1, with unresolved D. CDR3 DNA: TGCGCCAGCAGCTTGTTTGGAGATGAAGCTTTCTTT. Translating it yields CASSLFGDEAFF.